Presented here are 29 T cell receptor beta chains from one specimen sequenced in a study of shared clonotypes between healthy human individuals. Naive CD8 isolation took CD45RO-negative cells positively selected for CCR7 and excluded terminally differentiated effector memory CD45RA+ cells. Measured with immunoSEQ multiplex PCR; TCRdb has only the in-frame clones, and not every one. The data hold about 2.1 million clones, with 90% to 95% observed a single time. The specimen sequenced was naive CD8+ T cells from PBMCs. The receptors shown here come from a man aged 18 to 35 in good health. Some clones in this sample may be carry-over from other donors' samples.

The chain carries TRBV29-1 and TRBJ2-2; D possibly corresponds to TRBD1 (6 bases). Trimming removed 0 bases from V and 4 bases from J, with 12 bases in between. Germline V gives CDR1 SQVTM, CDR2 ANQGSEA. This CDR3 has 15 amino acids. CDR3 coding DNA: TGCAGCGTTGAAGATGGCCAGGGGATCACCGGGGAGCTGTTTTTT. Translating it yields CSVEDGQGITGELFF.

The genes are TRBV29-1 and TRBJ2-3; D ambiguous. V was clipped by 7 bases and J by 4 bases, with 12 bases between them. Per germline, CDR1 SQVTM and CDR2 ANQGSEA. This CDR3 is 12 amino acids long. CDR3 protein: CSALTRPDTQYF. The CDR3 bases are TGCAGCGCCCTCACCCGCCCAGATACGCAGTATTTT.

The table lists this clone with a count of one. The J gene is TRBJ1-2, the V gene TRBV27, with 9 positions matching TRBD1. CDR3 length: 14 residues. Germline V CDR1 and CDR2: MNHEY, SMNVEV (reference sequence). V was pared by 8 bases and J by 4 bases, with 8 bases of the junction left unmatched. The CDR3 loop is CASALQGAFYGYTF. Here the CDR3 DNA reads TGTGCCAGCGCCCTACAGGGGGCCTTCTATGGCTACACCTTC.

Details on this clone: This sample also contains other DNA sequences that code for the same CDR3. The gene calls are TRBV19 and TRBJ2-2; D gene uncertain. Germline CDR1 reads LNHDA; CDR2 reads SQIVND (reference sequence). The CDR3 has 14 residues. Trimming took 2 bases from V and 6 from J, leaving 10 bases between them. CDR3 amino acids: CASSIRSRAGELFF. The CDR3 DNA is TGTGCCAGTAGTATACGGTCCCGAGCCGGGGAGCTGTTTTTT.

The CDR3 coding sequence is TGTGCCAGCAGCGACAAACTAGCGGGAAGGTCCTACCAAGAGACCCAGTACTTC. It codes for CASSDKLAGRSYQETQYF. The V call is TRBV7-9, the J call TRBJ2-5; TRBD2 matches at 10 bases. With V trimmed by 5 bases and J by 0 bases, 12 bases remained unmatched. The CDR3 has 18 amino acids. CDR1 is SEHNR and CDR2 is FQNEAQ in the germline V gene (reference sequence). The full variable domain, in which reference TRBV7-9 and TRBJ2-5 provide the parts outside the CDR3, is DTGVSQNPRHKITKRGQNVTFRCDPISEHNRLYWYRQTLGQGPEFLTYFQNEAQLEKSRLLSDRFSAERPKGSFSTLEIQRTEQGDSAMYLCASSDKLAGRSYQETQYFGPGTRLLVL.

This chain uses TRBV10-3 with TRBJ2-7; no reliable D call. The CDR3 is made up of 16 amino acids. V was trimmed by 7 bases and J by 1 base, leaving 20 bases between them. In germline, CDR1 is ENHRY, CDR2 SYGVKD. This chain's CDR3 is CAITASWAGPSYEQYF. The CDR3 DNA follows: TGTGCCATCACCGCCTCATGGGCTGGCCCTTCCTACGAGCAGTACTTC.

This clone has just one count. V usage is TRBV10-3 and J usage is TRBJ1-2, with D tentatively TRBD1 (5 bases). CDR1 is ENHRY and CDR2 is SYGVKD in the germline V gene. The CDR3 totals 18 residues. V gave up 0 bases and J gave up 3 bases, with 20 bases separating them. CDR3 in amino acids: CAISESSGRKTPHYGYTF. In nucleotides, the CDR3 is TGTGCCATCAGTGAGTCGTCGGGACGTAAGACCCCCCACTATGGCTACACCTTC.

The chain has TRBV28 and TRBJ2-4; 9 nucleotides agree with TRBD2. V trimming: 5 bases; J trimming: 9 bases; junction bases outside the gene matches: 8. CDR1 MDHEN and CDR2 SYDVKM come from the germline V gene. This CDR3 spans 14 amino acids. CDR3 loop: CASSIYSGGSIQYF. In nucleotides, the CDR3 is TGTGCCAGCAGTATCTATAGCGGGGGAAGCATTCAGTACTTC.

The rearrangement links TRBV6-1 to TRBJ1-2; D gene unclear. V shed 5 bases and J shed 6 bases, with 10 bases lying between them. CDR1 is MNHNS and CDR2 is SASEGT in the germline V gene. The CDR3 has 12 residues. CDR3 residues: CASSIGPDGYTF. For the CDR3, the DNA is TGTGCCAGCAGTATAGGGCCAGATGGCTACACCTTC.

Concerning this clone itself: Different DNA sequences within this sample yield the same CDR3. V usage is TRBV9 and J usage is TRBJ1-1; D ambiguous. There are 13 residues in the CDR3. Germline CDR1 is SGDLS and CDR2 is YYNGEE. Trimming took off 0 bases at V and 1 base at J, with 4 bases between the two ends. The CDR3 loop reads CASSVERNTEAFF. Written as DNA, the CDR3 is TGTGCCAGCAGCGTAGAAAGGAACACTGAAGCTTTCTTT.

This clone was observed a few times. CDR3 protein: CAWSEQYSMNTEAFF. The DNA of the CDR3 is TGTGCCTGGAGTGAACAGTACAGCATGAACACTGAAGCTTTCTTT. V gene TRBV30 combines with J gene TRBJ1-1; no clear D gene. The ends were cut back, 1 base at V and 0 bases at J, with 12 bases in the middle. The germline V gene encodes CDR1 GTSNPN and CDR2 SVGIG (reference sequence). The CDR3 totals 15 residues.

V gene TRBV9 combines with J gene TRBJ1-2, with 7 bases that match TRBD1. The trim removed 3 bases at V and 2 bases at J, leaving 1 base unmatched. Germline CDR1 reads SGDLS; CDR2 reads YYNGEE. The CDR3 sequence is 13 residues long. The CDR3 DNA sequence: TGTGCCAGCAGCGAGGGACAGAACTATGGCTACACCTTC. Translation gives CASSEGQNYGYTF. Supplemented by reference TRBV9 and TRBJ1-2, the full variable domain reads DSGVTQTPKHLITATGQRVTLRCSPRSGDLSVYWYQQSLDQGLQFLIQYYNGEERAKGNILERFSAQQFPDLHSELNLSSLELGDSALYFCASSEGQNYGYTFGSGTRLTVV.

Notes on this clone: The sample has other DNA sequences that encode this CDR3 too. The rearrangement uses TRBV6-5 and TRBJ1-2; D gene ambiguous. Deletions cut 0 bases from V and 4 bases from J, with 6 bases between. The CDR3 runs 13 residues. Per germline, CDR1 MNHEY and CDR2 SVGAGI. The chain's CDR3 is CASSYSAAYGYTF. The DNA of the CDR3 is TGTGCCAGCAGTTACTCAGCAGCCTATGGCTACACCTTC.

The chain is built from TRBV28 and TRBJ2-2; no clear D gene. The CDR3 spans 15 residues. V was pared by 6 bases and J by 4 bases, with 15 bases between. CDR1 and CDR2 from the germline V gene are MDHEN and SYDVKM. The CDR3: CASSPLLAPTGELFF. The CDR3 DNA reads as TGTGCCAGCAGCCCCCTGTTGGCCCCCACCGGGGAGCTGTTTTTT.

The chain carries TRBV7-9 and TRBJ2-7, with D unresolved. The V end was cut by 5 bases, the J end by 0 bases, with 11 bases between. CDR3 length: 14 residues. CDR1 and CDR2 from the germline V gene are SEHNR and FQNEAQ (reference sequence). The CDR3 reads CASSTISTSYEQYF. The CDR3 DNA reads TGTGCCAGCAGCACCATTTCTACCTCCTACGAGCAGTACTTC.

The CDR3 sequence: CASATALGWSETQYF. The CDR3 DNA follows: TGTGCCAGCGCCACAGCTCTAGGCTGGTCAGAGACCCAGTACTTC. The chain combines TRBV28 with TRBJ2-5; D gene ambiguous. Trimming stripped 8 bases from V and 4 bases from J, with 20 bases between. Germline V CDR1 and CDR2: MDHEN, SYDVKM. The CDR3 extends over 15 amino acids.

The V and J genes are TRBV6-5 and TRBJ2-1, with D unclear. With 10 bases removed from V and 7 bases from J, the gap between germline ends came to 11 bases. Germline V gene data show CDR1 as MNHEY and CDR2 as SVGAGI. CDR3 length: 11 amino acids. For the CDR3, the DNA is TGTGCCACCGAAATGGGGAATGAGCAGTTCTTC. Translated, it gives CATEMGNEQFF.

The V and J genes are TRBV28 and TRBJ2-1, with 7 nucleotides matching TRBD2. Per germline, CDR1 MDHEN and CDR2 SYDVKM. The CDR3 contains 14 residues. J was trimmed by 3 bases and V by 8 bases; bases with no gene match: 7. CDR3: CASQGGGGYNEQFF. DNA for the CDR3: TGTGCCAGCCAAGGTGGGGGGGGCTACAATGAGCAGTTCTTC.

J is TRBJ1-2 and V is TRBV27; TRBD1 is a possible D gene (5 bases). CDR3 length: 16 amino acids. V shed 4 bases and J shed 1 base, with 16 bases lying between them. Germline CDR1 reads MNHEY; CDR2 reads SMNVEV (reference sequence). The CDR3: CASSSSRDGYNYGYTF. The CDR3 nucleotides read TGTGCCAGCAGTTCAAGCCGGGACGGTTATAACTATGGCTACACCTTC.

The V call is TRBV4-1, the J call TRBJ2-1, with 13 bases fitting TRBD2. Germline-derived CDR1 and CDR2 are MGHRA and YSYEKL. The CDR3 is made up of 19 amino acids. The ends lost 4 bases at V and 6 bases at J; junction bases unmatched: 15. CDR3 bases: TGCGCCAGCAGCCGACAGGGAGGACTAGCGGGAGAGCGGGGCAATGAGCAGTTCTTC. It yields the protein CASSRQGGLAGERGNEQFF.

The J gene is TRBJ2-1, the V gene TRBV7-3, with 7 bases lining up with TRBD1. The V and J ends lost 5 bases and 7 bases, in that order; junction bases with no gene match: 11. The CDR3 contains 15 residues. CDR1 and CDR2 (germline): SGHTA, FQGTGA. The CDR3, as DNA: TGTGCCAGCAGCGCCCTTAGGGGGCGCGGGAATGAGCAGTTCTTC. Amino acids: CASSALRGRGNEQFF.

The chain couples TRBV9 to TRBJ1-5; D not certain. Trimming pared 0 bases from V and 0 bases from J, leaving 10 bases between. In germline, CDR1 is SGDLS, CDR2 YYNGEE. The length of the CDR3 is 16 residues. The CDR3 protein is CASSVGGRYSNQPQHF. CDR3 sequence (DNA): TGTGCCAGCAGCGTAGGAGGACGGTATAGCAATCAGCCCCAGCATTTT.

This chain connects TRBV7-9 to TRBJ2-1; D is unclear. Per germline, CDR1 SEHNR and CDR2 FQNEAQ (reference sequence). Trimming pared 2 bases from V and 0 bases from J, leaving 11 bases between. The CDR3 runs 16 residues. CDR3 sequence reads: CASSLSPAGSYNEQFF. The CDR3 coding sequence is TGTGCCAGCAGCTTATCTCCCGCTGGCTCCTACAATGAGCAGTTCTTC.

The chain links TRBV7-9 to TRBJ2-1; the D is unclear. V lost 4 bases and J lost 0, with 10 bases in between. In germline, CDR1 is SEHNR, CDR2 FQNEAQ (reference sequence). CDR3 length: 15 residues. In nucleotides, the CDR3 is TGTGCCAGCAGCTCAAAGGTGAGCTCCTACAATGAGCAGTTCTTC. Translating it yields CASSSKVSSYNEQFF.

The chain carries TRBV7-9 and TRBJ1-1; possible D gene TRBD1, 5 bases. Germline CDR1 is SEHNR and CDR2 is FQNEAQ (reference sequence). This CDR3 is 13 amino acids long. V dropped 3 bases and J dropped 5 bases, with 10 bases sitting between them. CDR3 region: CASSFDPGTEAFF. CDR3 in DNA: TGTGCCAGCAGCTTCGACCCAGGGACTGAAGCTTTCTTT.

In nucleotides, the CDR3 is TGTGCCAGCAGCCCGGGGTTTCCGAGGGGCGCTAGCTCCTACAATGAGCAGTTCTTC. Its protein is CASSPGFPRGASSYNEQFF. This chain links TRBV11-2 with TRBJ2-1; either TRBD1 or TRBD2 may fit D (5 bases each). The CDR3 has 19 residues. Trimming took 5 bases from V and 0 from J, leaving 23 bases between them. Germline loops: CDR1 SGHAT, CDR2 FQNNGV.

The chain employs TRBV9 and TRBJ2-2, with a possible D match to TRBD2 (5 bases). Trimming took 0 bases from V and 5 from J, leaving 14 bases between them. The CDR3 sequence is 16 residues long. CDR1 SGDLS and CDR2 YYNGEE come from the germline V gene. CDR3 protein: CASSVAKLAPTGELFF. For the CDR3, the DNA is TGTGCCAGCAGCGTAGCAAAGCTAGCCCCAACCGGGGAGCTGTTTTTT. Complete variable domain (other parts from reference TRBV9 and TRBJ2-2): DSGVTQTPKHLITATGQRVTLRCSPRSGDLSVYWYQQSLDQGLQFLIQYYNGEERAKGNILERFSAQQFPDLHSELNLSSLELGDSALYFCASSVAKLAPTGELFFGEGSRLTVL.

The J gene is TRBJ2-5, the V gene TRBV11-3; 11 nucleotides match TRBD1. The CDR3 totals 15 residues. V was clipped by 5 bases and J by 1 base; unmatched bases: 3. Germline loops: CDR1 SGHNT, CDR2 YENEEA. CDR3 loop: CASSPGTGGQETQYF. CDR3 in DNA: TGTGCCAGCAGCCCCGGGACAGGGGGCCAAGAGACCCAGTACTTC.

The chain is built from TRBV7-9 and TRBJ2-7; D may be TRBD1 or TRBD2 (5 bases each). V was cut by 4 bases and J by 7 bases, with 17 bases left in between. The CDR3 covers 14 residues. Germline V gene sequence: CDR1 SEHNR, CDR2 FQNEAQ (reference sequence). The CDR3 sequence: CASSYTGPWGEQYF. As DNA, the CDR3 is TGTGCCAGCAGCTATACGGGACCCTGGGGGGAGCAGTACTTC.